Ten or more counts support the clone carrying this T cell receptor (beta chain). The study amplified the TCR beta CDR3 region from genomic DNA. This amplification was carried out by two rounds of multiplex PCR. Every TRBV and TRBJ gene had its own specific primer in first-round PCR. Second-round PCR employed universal primers. TCRdb itself ran the multiplex PCR reads through MiXCR, one entry per CDR3 protein. Of about 26,000 distinct CDR3 sequences in the sample, 30% were seen once. On CT and PET/CT, all patients were node-negative, and none had prior chemotherapy, radiotherapy or other malignancies. Trimming cost V 1 base and J 1 base; bases outside gene matches: 9. CDR3 length: 18 amino acids. CDR1 is SGHKS and CDR2 is YYEKEE in the germline V gene (reference sequence). This entry is derived from a study of prognosis after radiotherapy for stage I lung cancer. Study information: About a dozen patients had adenocarcinoma tumors, while squamous cell carcinoma tumors were found in roughly seven. Development of distant metastases after radiotherapy was seen in several patients at a median of about seven months, with no significant progression in around 16.

Sequencing used PBMCs, obtained before or after stereotactic body radiation therapy (not recorded which). This receptor was taken from a donor over 45 with non-small cell lung cancer. The chain couples TRBV5-5 to TRBJ2-3, with TRBD1 matching 10 bases. The CDR3 DNA reads TGTGCCAGCAGCTTGTATGTAGCCGGGACAGGGGGCACAGATACGCAGTATTTT. Encoded protein: CASSLYVAGTGGTDTQYF. Together with reference TRBV5-5 and TRBJ2-3, the CDR3 gives the full variable domain: DAGVTQSPTHLIKTRGQQVTLRCSPISGHKSVSWYQQVLGQGPQFIFQYYEKEERGRGNFPDRFSARQFPNYSSELNVNALLLGDSALYLCASSLYVAGTGGTDTQYFGPGTRLTVL.